This T cell receptor (beta chain) is from a study of CD8 T cells in Susac syndrome. Roughly 0.45 to 1 ug RNA was reverse transcribed with random hexamers. MiXCR, applied by TCRdb to the immunoSEQ multiplex PCR reads, yields one record per CDR3 protein. The data hold approximately 70,000 distinct CDR3 sequences, with over 95% observed a single time. Those who served as multiple sclerosis controls were treatment-naive patients with stable or active relapsing-remitting disease. Trimming at V came to 6 bases and at J to 2 bases, leaving 9 bases not matched to a gene. The CDR3 is 16 amino acids. Germline V gene lookup returns CDR1 SGHTA and CDR2 FQGNSA.

The receptor's source is a human donor with multiple sclerosis. This sequence joins TRBV7-2 and TRBJ2-3; 9 nucleotides agree with TRBD2. Sequenced input: CD4+ T cells from PBMCs. CDR3 protein: CASSSRAGGTTDTQYF. The CDR3 region has the DNA TGTGCCAGCAGTTCACGAGCGGGGGGCACCACAGATACGCAGTATTTT.